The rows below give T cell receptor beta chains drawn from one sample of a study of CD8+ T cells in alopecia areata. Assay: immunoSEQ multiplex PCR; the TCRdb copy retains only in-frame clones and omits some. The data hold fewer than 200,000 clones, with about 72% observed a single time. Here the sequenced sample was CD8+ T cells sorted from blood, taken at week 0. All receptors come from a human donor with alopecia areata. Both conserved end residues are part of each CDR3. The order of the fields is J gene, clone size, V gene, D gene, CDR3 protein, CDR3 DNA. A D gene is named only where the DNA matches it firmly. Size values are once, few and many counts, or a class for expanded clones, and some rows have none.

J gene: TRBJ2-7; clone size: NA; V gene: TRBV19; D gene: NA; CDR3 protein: CASSISPDRIGEVEQYF; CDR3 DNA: TGTGCCAGTAGTATATCCCCTGACAGGATTGGGGAAGTCGAGCAGTACTTC
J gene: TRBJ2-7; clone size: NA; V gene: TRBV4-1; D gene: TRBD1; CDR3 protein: CASSQRTGVAYEQYF; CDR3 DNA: TGCGCCAGCAGCCAGAGGACAGGGGTGGCCTACGAGCAGTACTTC
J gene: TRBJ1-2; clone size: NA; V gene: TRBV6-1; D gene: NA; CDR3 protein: CASIDTYGYTF; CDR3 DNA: TGTGCCAGCATTGACACCTATGGCTACACCTTC
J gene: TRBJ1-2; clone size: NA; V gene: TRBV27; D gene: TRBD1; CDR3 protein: CASSLDRAISYGYTF; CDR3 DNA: TGTGCCAGCAGTTTGGACAGGGCTATTAGCTATGGCTACACCTTC
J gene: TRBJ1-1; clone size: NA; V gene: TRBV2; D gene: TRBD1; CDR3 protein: CASREPGQGDIVGMNTEAFF; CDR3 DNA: TGTGCCAGCAGGGAACCGGGACAGGGGGATATCGTGGGGATGAACACTGAAGCTTTCTTT
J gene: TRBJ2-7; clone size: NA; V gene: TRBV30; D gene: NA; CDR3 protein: CAWSRTGDEQYF; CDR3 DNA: TGTGCCTGGAGTCGTACGGGGGACGAGCAGTACTTC
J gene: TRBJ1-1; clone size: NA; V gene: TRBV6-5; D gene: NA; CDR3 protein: CASSYSTNTEAFF; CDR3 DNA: TGTGCCAGCAGTTACTCGACGAACACTGAAGCTTTCTTT
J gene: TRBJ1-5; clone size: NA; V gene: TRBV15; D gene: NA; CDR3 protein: CATSRDLDYNQPQHF; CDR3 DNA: TGTGCCACCAGCAGAGATTTAGATTACAATCAGCCCCAGCATTTT
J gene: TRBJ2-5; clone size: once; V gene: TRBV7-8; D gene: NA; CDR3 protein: CASSLAGGETQYF; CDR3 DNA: TGTGCCAGCAGCTTAGCGGGTGGCGAGACCCAGTACTTC
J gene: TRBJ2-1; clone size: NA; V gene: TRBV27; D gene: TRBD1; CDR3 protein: CASSLGTGNEQFF; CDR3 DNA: TGTGCCAGCAGTCTCGGGACAGGGAATGAGCAGTTCTTC
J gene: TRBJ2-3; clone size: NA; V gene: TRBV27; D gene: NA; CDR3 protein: CASSLGQNTDTQYF; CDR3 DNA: TGTGCCAGCAGTCTAGGACAAAACACAGATACGCAGTATTTT
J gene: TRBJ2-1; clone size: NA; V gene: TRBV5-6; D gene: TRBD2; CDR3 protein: CASSFGGGANEQFF; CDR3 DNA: TGTGCCAGCAGCTTTGGCGGGGGGGCGAATGAGCAGTTCTTC
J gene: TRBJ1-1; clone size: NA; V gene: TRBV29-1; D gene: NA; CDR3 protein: CSVHARQRNTEAFF; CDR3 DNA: TGCAGCGTCCACGCGCGACAGAGGAACACTGAAGCTTTCTTT
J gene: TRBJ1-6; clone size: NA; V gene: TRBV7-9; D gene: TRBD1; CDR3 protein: CASRRQGSPLHF; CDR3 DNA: TGTGCCAGCAGACGACAGGGTTCACCCCTCCACTTT
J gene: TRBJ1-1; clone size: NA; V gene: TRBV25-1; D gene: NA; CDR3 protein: CASSWGVTEAFF; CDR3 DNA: TGTGCCAGCTCTTGGGGTGTCACTGAAGCTTTCTTT